This T cell receptor beta chain was identified during a study of identical twins. MiXCR, applied by TCRdb to the 5' RACE reads, yields one record per CDR3 protein. Of hundreds of thousands of distinct CDR3 sequences listed, around 20% are singletons. V gave up 0 bases and J gave up 0 bases, with 9 bases separating them. Germline V gene lookup returns CDR1 SGHRS and CDR2 YFSETQ. The CDR3 loop spans 15 amino acids. These same data were also listed under a study on T cells expressing NK-cell markers.

This chain uses TRBV5-1 with TRBJ1-1; D unresolved. The TCR was taken from a young woman in good health. Sequencing used PBMCs. The CDR3 reads CASSLVPGMNTEAFF. DNA for the CDR3: TGCGCCAGCAGCTTGGTCCCGGGCATGAACACTGAAGCTTTCTTT.